Given below is one T cell receptor beta chain in context. What it binds is not known. The protocol was immunoSEQ multiplex PCR, while the TCRdb copy is restricted to in-frame clones and leaves out a portion. The data show 90,000 to 95,000 clones, around four fifths seen once. Patients had chemo-refractory metastatic non-small-cell lung cancer and received focal radiation plus CTLA-4 blockade that used ipilimumab. This entry belongs to a study of radiotherapy plus CTLA-4 blockade in lung cancer. General study results and limits: Early clonal dynamics of blood T cells, together with interferon-beta, were reported as the best response predictor. Clones derived from tumor TCRs expanded in blood after radiotherapy plus ipilimumab.

Germline V gene sequence: CDR1 MNHNS, CDR2 SASEGT. The CDR3 is made up of 14 amino acids. After removal of 9 bases from V and 4 bases from J, the junction contained 9 bases not matched to a gene. Sequenced material: peripheral blood, taken from a patient treated with radiotherapy plus ipilimumab. The source of this sequence is a human donor with non-small cell lung cancer who had stable disease on radiotherapy plus ipilimumab. V and J are TRBV6-1 and TRBJ2-7, with 10 bases that match TRBD1. The CDR3 DNA follows: TGTGCCAGTTCCACTTGGACAGGGGGTTACGAGCAGTACTTC. Its translation is CASSTWTGGYEQYF.